The clone carrying this TCR beta chain showed up many times. The antigen is not known. The sample is drawn from a study of blood T cells in healthy people across ages. Samples each yielded at least 6 micrograms of total RNA. Primed by a sample-barcoded 5' primer and a J-beta primer mix, a second PCR proceeded for about 7 to 12 cycles. TCRdb processed the 5' RACE reads anew with MiXCR; each CDR3 protein has one entry. The data show about 1.4 million distinct CDR3 sequences, roughly 60% seen once. Regarding the study as a whole: Aged donors had fewer naive CD4+ cells and lower diversity than long-lived donors.

V lost 3 bases and J lost 0, with 15 bases in between. The germline V gene encodes CDR1 KGHSH and CDR2 LQKENI. This CDR3 spans 17 amino acids. The clonotype comes from a man between 18 and 35 years old in good health. The sequencing input was blood. The chain uses TRBV18 and TRBJ2-1; either TRBD1 or TRBD2 may fit D (6 bases each). The CDR3 region has the DNA TGTGCCAGCTCACCCGGAGGGGGACACATCTCCTACAATGAGCAGTTCTTC. This encodes CASSPGGGHISYNEQFF.